This record concerns one T cell receptor beta chain sequence. This sample was taken from a study of blood T cell repertoires in COVID-19. Overall study context: Nucleic acid was either cDNA or gDNA, and it came from T cells, B-cell-depleted T cells, or PBMCs.

TCRdb's table, derived via immunoSEQ multiplex PCR, lists solely in-frame clones and lacks some. The top ten clones hold less than 14% of a sample with under 250,000 clones, nearly 90% of them seen once. Germline trimming cut 0 bases from V and 6 bases from J; bases unmatched to any gene: 7. Germline assignment: CDR1 SGDLS and CDR2 YYNGEE. The CDR3 consists of 17 residues. The rearrangement links TRBV9 to TRBJ2-1; 12 bases fit TRBD2. The sequence came from a man younger than 45 who had recovered from COVID-19. Sequenced input: PBMCs or T cells enriched from blood (not recorded which). CDR3 in amino acids: CASSVGDGTSGFNEQFF. The CDR3 nucleotides are TGTGCCAGCAGCGTAGGGGACGGGACTAGCGGGTTCAATGAGCAGTTCTTC.